The 26 T cell receptor beta chains presented below share a single source sample, sequenced in a study of technical replicates of blood from a few donors. Clones were read by immunoSEQ multiplex PCR, and TCRdb kept only the in-frame ones, dropping some. This table holds tens of thousands of clones, around 87% found once. Sample: PBMCs. The source of these receptors is a human donor in good health. Some clones in this sample may be carry-over from other donors' samples.

The chain combines TRBV7-8 with TRBJ2-7; tentatively, D is TRBD2 (6 bases). Between the trimmed V and J ends, which lost 5 bases and 3 bases, there was a span of 17 bases. Germline V gene data show CDR1 as SGHVS and CDR2 as FQNEAQ. The CDR3 is 15 residues long. The CDR3 nucleotides are TGTGCCAGCAGCCTAACTAGCTTTGGAGGCTACGAGCAGTACTTC. It translates to CASSLTSFGGYEQYF.

The chain combines TRBV9 with TRBJ2-1; possible D gene TRBD1, 6 bases. Trimming pared 3 bases from V and 9 bases from J, leaving 13 bases between. CDR1 and CDR2 (germline): SGDLS, YYNGEE. The CDR3 has 13 amino acids. The CDR3 reads CASSGSGVIEQFF. The CDR3 DNA sequence: TGTGCCAGCAGCGGATCAGGGGTAATTGAGCAGTTCTTC.

The V and J genes are TRBV19 and TRBJ2-4; TRBD2 might be the D (7 bases). V was cut by 7 bases and J by 1 base, with 14 bases left in between. The germline V gene encodes CDR1 LNHDA and CDR2 SQIVND (reference sequence). The CDR3 extends over 15 amino acids. The CDR3: CASTEGGRAKNIQYF. In DNA, the CDR3 is TGTGCCAGTACTGAGGGGGGGCGGGCCAAAAACATTCAGTACTTC.

This clone showed up just once. Mismatch with germline at one junction end may stem from a read error. This chain links TRBV7-9 with TRBJ2-3; tentatively, D is TRBD2 (5 bases). CDR3 size: 16 residues. From germline, CDR1 is SEHNR and CDR2 FQNEAQ (reference sequence). The CDR3 DNA reads TGTGCCGGCAGCTCCGGGGTTCTCAGCCTCCGTGGTGGGCAGTATTTT. This encodes CAGSSGVLSLRGGQYF.

The V and J genes are TRBV19 and TRBJ1-6, with D possibly matching TRBD1 (5 bases). Trimming pared 2 bases from V and 9 bases from J, leaving 11 bases between. Germline V CDR1 and CDR2: LNHDA, SQIVND (reference sequence). This CDR3 region has 14 residues. The CDR3 DNA reads TGTGCCAGTAGTATAAGTCAGGGTTCTTCACCCCTCCACTTT. It is translated as CASSISQGSSPLHF. Together with reference TRBV19 and TRBJ1-6, the CDR3 gives the full variable domain: DGGITQSPKYLFRKEGQNVTLSCEQNLNHDAMYWYRQDPGQGLRLIYYSQIVNDFQKGDIAEGYSVSREKKESFPLTVTSAQKNPTAFYLCASSISQGSSPLHFGNGTRLTVT.

A note on this clone: One junction end does not reproduce the germline sequence, and a read error may be involved. The V and J genes are TRBV30 and TRBJ2-1; 10 bases match TRBD2. Germline CDR1 GTSNPN, CDR2 SVGIG (reference sequence). The CDR3 is 14 amino acids. CDR3 amino acids: CAWSGLAEYNEQFF. The CDR3 DNA is TGTGCCTGGAGCGGACTAGCGGAATACAATGAACAGTTCTTC.

The chain recombines TRBV10-1 with TRBJ2-2, with D perhaps TRBD1 (6 bases). Trimming cost V 8 bases and J 7 bases, with 14 bases left between them. Germline assignment: CDR1 WNHNN and CDR2 SYGVQD (reference sequence). This CDR3 contains 13 residues. The CDR3 protein is CASGQGPFGELFF. In nucleotides, the CDR3 is TGCGCCAGCGGGCAGGGGCCGTTCGGGGAGCTGTTTTTT.

J is TRBJ1-6 and V is TRBV6-5; no clear D gene. The CDR3 has 13 residues. Trimming removed 6 bases at V and 7 bases at J, with 10 bases between. Germline-derived CDR1 and CDR2 are MNHEY and SVGAGI. The CDR3, as DNA: TGTGCCAGCAGCTCCGGAGAGAATTCACCCCTCCACTTT. Its protein product is CASSSGENSPLHF.

This clone was recorded many times. This sequence joins TRBV6-1 and TRBJ2-1; 7 positions agree with TRBD1. Germline V CDR1 and CDR2: MNHNS, SASEGT. The CDR3 consists of 14 residues. Trimming removed 3 bases from V and 6 bases from J; junction bases left unmatched: 5. CDR3 protein: CASSDGTEINEQFF. The CDR3 coding sequence is TGTGCCAGCAGTGACGGGACAGAAATCAATGAGCAGTTCTTC.

This clone was seen more than once but under ten times. The rearrangement uses TRBV9 and TRBJ2-1; 10 bases are shared with TRBD2. Germline V gives CDR1 SGDLS, CDR2 YYNGEE. Trimming at V came to 0 bases and at J to 7 bases, leaving 7 bases not matched to a gene. CDR3 size: 16 residues. The CDR3 coding sequence is TGTGCCAGCAGCGTAGGGGGGACTAGCGCTAAAAATGAGCAGTTCTTC. It is translated as CASSVGGTSAKNEQFF.

The chain has TRBV7-2 and TRBJ2-3; D is ambiguous. Trimming took off 0 bases at V and 5 bases at J, with 9 bases between the two ends. The CDR3 runs to 14 residues. The germline V gene encodes CDR1 SGHTA and CDR2 FQGNSA. This chain's CDR3 is CASSLASPEDTQYF. The CDR3, as DNA: TGTGCCAGCAGCTTAGCGAGTCCCGAAGATACGCAGTATTTT. Supplemented by reference TRBV7-2 and TRBJ2-3, the full variable domain reads GAGVSQSPSNKVTEKGKDVELRCDPISGHTALYWYRQSLGQGLEFLIYFQGNSAPDKSGLPSDRFSAERTGGSVSTLTIQRTQQEDSAVYLCASSLASPEDTQYFGPGTRLTVL.

The V and J genes are TRBV5-6 and TRBJ1-1; D is unclear. The CDR3 contains 15 residues. V was cut by 5 bases and J by 0 bases, with 14 bases left in between. CDR1 and CDR2 from the germline V gene are SGHDT and YYEEEE. The CDR3 nucleotides are TGTGCCAGCAGGGCGGCGGATAGGTTGAACACTGAAGCTTTCTTT. Amino acid sequence: CASRAADRLNTEAFF.

The J gene is TRBJ2-3, the V gene TRBV12-5; TRBD2 matches 9 bases. Per germline, CDR1 LGHNT and CDR2 FRNRAP. Trimming cost V 0 bases and J 4 bases; bases outside gene matches: 8. This CDR3 is 17 amino acids long. CDR3 region: CASGLVLGREGPDTQYF. CDR3 DNA: TGTGCTAGTGGTTTGGTACTGGGGCGGGAGGGCCCAGATACGCAGTATTTT.

The chain carries TRBV9 and TRBJ2-3, with 8 nucleotides matching TRBD2. The V segment lost 3 bases and the J segment 2 bases; nucleotides outside the gene matches: 5. Per germline, CDR1 SGDLS and CDR2 YYNGEE. This CDR3 has 15 amino acids. Written as DNA, the CDR3 is TGTGCCAGCAGCGCCGGGGGGGACTTCACAGATACGCAGTATTTT. It specifies CASSAGGDFTDTQYF. The whole variable domain, filled in from reference TRBV9 and TRBJ2-3, reads DSGVTQTPKHLITATGQRVTLRCSPRSGDLSVYWYQQSLDQGLQFLIQYYNGEERAKGNILERFSAQQFPDLHSELNLSSLELGDSALYFCASSAGGDFTDTQYFGPGTRLTVL.

This clone was detected only a few times. The chain joins TRBV7-6 to TRBJ1-1, with D perhaps matching TRBD1 (5 bases). Germline assignment: CDR1 SGHVS and CDR2 FNYEAQ. CDR3 length equals 14 residues. The V end was cut by 4 bases, the J end by 0 bases, with 9 bases between. CDR3 DNA sequence: TGTGCCAGCAGCTCGGGGGAGCTGAACACTGAAGCTTTCTTT. Translated, it gives CASSSGELNTEAFF.

This chain uses TRBV10-1 with TRBJ2-5; D unresolved. The CDR3 covers 12 residues. With 2 bases removed from V and 5 bases from J, the gap between germline ends came to 6 bases. The germline V gene encodes CDR1 WNHNN and CDR2 SYGVQD (reference sequence). In DNA form, the CDR3 reads TGCGCCAGCAGTGAGCCTCAGGAGACCCAGTACTTC. Its translation: CASSEPQETQYF.

The gene calls are TRBV4-3 and TRBJ1-1; tentative D call: TRBD1 (5 bases). Trimming removed 2 bases at V and 3 bases at J, with 10 bases between. There are 14 residues in the CDR3. Per the germline V gene, CDR1 is LGHNA and CDR2 is YSLEER. CDR3 DNA: TGCGCCAGCAGCCAAAAAATCAGGGACACTGAAGCTTTCTTT. Its translation is CASSQKIRDTEAFF.

This sequence joins TRBV2 and TRBJ2-7; D remains ambiguous. Trimming cost V 4 bases and J 2 bases, with 6 bases left between them. CDR1 SNHLY and CDR2 FYNNEI come from the germline V gene. There are 12 residues in the CDR3. The CDR3, as DNA: TGTGCCAGCAGTGGAGAACCCTACGAGCAGTACTTC. It codes for CASSGEPYEQYF.

The chain carries TRBV5-4 and TRBJ2-6; no clear D gene. Germline V gene sequence: CDR1 SGHNT, CDR2 YYREEE (reference sequence). V shed 0 bases and J shed 0 bases, with 7 bases lying between them. There are 16 residues in the CDR3. The CDR3 reads CASSLGGYSGANVLTF. CDR3 DNA sequence: TGTGCCAGCAGCTTGGGAGGTTACTCTGGGGCCAACGTCCTGACTTTC.

The chain has TRBV11-2 and TRBJ1-1; D is unresolved. V gave up 2 bases and J gave up 8 bases, with 12 bases separating them. From germline, CDR1 is SGHAT and CDR2 FQNNGV. CDR3 length equals 13 residues. The CDR3 DNA is TGTGCCAGCAGCTTAAGCGGGATGAGAGAAGCTTTCTTT. Its translation is CASSLSGMREAFF.

The V gene is TRBV18, the J gene TRBJ2-7, with D maybe TRBD1 (6 bases). The CDR3 consists of 13 residues. Trimming took off 4 bases at V and 6 bases at J, with 13 bases between the two ends. The germline V gene has CDR1 KGHSH and CDR2 LQKENI. This chain's CDR3 is CASSLIQGPEQYF. CDR3 in DNA: TGTGCCAGCTCACTGATACAGGGCCCCGAGCAGTACTTC.

The chain combines TRBV7-9 with TRBJ2-1; 9 bases fit TRBD2. Germline trimming cut 5 bases from V and 6 bases from J; bases unmatched to any gene: 11. Germline V lookup: CDR1 SEHNR, CDR2 FQNEAQ (reference sequence). CDR3 length equals 16 residues. The CDR3 protein is CASSPRGGTSSNEQFF. CDR3 nucleotides: TGTGCCAGCAGCCCTCGGGGCGGGACTAGCAGCAATGAGCAGTTCTTC.

This clone appeared once. This CDR3 is CASSQDRSGGRYNEQFF. CDR3 DNA: TGCGCCAGCAGCCAAGATCGTAGCGGGGGGAGATACAATGAGCAGTTCTTC. The chain recombines TRBV4-3 with TRBJ2-1; 10 nucleotides align to TRBD2. This CDR3 is built from 17 residues. J gave up 4 bases and V 0 bases, and 6 bases lay outside the gene matches. CDR1 and CDR2 (germline): LGHNA, YSLEER.

This clone has a single count. The chain employs TRBV18 and TRBJ1-1; tentatively, D is TRBD1 (5 bases). V lost 3 bases to trimming and J lost 2 bases, with 7 bases between them. The CDR3 totals 13 residues. The germline V gene has CDR1 KGHSH and CDR2 LQKENI. The CDR3 DNA reads as TGTGCCAGCTCACCGGGGACTAACACTGAAGCTTTCTTT. The encoded protein is CASSPGTNTEAFF.

The CDR3 is CASSGGQANSYEQYF. The CDR3 DNA is TGTGCCAGCAGCGGAGGACAGGCGAACTCCTACGAGCAGTACTTC. The chain employs TRBV9 and TRBJ2-7, with 7 bases aligning to TRBD1. Germline CDR1 is SGDLS and CDR2 is YYNGEE. The J segment lost 0 bases and the V segment lost 3 bases, leaving 6 bases of the junction unmatched. This CDR3 spans 15 amino acids.

The rearrangement uses TRBV18 and TRBJ2-7; 9 bases match TRBD1. V trimming: 3 bases; J trimming: 0 bases; junction bases outside the gene matches: 3. Germline lookup yields CDR1 KGHSH and CDR2 LQKENI. This CDR3 contains 15 residues. CDR3 residues: CASSPGTGSSYEQYF. The CDR3 DNA is TGTGCCAGCTCACCCGGGACAGGGAGCTCCTACGAGCAGTACTTC. Full variable domain (missing parts from reference TRBV18 and TRBJ2-7): NAGVMQNPRHLVRRRGQEARLRCSPMKGHSHVYWYRQLPEEGLKFMVYLQKENIIDESGMPKERFSAEFPKEGPSILRIQQVVRGDSAAYFCASSPGTGSSYEQYFGPGTRLTVT.